The source of this T cell receptor beta chain is a study of blood T cell repertoires in COVID-19. Study at large: COVID-19 samples from acute and convalescent phases originated in the United States, Italy and Spain. Sources were T cells, B-cell-depleted T cells, or PBMCs; the material itself was cDNA or gDNA.

The CDR3 sequence is 15 residues long. Unmatched junction bases numbered 12, after V lost 4 bases and J lost 7 bases. CDR1 and CDR2 (germline): SQVTM, ANQGSEA. In the authors' methods: Reference gene primer amplification gave estimated nucleated cell counts. Generated by immunoSEQ multiplex PCR, the TCRdb table keeps only in-frame clones and is missing some. D and trimming come from the DNA, and the V and J calls and clone size come from that table. The table has about 160,000 clones, 85% to 90% seen once. In this sample, this clone turned up once. The TCR comes from a middle-aged man with active or convalescent COVID-19. The sample was peripheral blood. The gene calls are TRBV29-1 and TRBJ2-1; 8 nucleotides line up with TRBD2. The CDR3 spells CSVGVAGIGLNEQFF. The CDR3 bases are TGCAGCGTTGGGGTAGCGGGAATAGGGTTAAATGAGCAGTTCTTC.